The entry below describes one TCR beta chain. These data are taken from a study of cytotoxic CD8 clonotypes in ibrutinib-treated CLL. Study-level information: IGHV unmutated about 17; relapsed/refractory 11; treatment-naive approximately 15.

The germline V gene encodes CDR1 MDHEN and CDR2 SYDVKM. The CDR3 consists of 15 residues. Trimming stripped 3 bases from V and 7 bases from J, with 18 bases between. Generated by immunoSEQ multiplex PCR, the TCRdb table keeps only in-frame clones and is missing some. Of 130,000 or so clones detected, approximately 83% appear once; the ten largest clones hold roughly 2%. Sequences were derived from PBMCs, sampled after 24 months of ibrutinib treatment. The rearrangement uses TRBV28 and TRBJ1-1; weak D call: TRBD1 (6 bases). This clonotype originated in a human donor with chronic lymphocytic leukemia. DNA for the CDR3: TGTGCCAGCAGTTTCGGGGATAGGGGGGTTGGTGAAGCTTTCTTT. Its translation is CASSFGDRGVGEAFF.